This T cell receptor beta chain came from a study of a mutant IDH1 vaccine in newly diagnosed glioma. At the level of the study: Those enrolled had earlier been treated with radiotherapy, temozolomide, or both, mostly both.

Measured with immunoSEQ multiplex PCR; TCRdb has only the in-frame clones, and not every one. The data contain roughly 70,000 clones, about four fifths of them singletons. The time point here: week 11, during vaccination. Vaccine doses each comprised 300 ug of mutant IDH1 20-mer peptide, with topical imiquimod. Each astrocytoma in the donors was new, WHO grade 3 or 4, IDH1-mutant and ATRX-lost. The CDR3 consists of 11 residues. Germline loops: CDR1 SQVTM, CDR2 ANQGSEA. V shed 5 bases and J shed 4 bases, with 8 bases lying between them. As to this clone: Its antigen is undetermined. The same CDR3 can be traced to other DNA sequences in this sample.

Broader study findings: Shifts in the top peripheral T cell clonotypes seemed unrelated to pseudoprogression. Evidence of vaccine-induced immune responses was documented in approximately 93% of patients.

Specimen: PBMCs, collected from a glioma patient whose treatment included an IDH1 peptide vaccine. V is TRBV29-1 and J is TRBJ2-5; no definite D call. The source of this sequence is a woman aged 45-59 years with glioma. The CDR3 spells CSVLVRETQYF. The CDR3 DNA follows: TGCAGCGTTCTTGTTAGAGAGACCCAGTACTTC.